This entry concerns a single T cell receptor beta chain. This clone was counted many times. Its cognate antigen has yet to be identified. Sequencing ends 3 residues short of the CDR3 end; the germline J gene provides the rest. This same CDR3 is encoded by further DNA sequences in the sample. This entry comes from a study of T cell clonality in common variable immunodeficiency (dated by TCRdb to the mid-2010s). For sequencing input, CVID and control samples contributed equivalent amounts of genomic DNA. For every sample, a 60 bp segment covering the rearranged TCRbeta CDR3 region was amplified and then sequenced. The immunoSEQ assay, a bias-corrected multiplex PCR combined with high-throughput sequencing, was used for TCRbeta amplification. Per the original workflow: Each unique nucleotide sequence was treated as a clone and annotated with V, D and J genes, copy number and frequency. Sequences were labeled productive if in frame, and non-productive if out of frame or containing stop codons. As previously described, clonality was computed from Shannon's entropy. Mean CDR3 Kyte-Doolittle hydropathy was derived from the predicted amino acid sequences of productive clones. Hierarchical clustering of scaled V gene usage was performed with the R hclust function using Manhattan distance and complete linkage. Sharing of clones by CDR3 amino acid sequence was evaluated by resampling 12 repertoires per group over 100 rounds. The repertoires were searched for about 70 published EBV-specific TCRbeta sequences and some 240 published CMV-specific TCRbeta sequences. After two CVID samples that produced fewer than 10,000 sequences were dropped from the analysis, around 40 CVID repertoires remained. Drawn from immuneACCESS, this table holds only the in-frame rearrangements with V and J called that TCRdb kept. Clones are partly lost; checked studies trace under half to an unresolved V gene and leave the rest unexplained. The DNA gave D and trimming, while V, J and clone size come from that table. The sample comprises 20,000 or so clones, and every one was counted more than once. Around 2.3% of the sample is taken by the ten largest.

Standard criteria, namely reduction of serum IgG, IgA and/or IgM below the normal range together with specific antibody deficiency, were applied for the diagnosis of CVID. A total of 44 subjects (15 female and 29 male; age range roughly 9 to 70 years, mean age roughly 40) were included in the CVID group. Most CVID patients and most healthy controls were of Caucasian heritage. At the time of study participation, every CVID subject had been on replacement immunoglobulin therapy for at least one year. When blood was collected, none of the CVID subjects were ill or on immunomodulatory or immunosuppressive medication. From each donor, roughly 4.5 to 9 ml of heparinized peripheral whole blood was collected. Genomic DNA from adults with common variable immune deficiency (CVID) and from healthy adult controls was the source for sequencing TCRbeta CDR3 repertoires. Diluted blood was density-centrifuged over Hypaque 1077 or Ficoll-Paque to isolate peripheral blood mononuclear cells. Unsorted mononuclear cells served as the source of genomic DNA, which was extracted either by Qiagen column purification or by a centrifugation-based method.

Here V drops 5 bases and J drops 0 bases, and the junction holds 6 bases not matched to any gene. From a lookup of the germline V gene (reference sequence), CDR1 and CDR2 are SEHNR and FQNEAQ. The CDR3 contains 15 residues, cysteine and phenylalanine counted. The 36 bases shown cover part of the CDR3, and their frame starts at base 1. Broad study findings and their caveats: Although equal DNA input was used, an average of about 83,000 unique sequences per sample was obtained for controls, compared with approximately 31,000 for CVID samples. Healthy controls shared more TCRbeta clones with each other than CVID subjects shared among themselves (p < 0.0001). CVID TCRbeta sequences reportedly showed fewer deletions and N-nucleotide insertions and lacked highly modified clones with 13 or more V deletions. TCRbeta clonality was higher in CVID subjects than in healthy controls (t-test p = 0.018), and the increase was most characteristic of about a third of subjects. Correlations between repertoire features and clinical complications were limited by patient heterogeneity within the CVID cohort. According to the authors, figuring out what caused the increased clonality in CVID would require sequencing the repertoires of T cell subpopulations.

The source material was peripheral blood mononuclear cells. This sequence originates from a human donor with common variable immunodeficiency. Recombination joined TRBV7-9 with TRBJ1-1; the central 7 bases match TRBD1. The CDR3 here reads CASSLRDSLNTEAFF. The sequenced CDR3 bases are TGTGCCAGCAGCCTCCGGGACAGCTTGAACACTGAA. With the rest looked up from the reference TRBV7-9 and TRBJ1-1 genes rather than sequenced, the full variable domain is DTGVSQNPRHKITKRGQNVTFRCDPISEHNRLYWYRQTLGQGPEFLTYFQNEAQLEKSRLLSDRFSAERPKGSFSTLEIQRTEQGDSAMYLCASSLRDSLNTEAFFGQGTRLTVV.